What follows describes a single TCR beta chain. It was with 60 Vbeta and 13 Jbeta primers that the PCR ran. Here immunoSEQ multiplex PCR was the method, and the copy in TCRdb shows in-frame clones only, minus some. The sample includes roughly 150,000 clones, roughly 77% of them seen just once. This CDR3 has 14 residues. The junction had 12 bases not matched to a gene; V was cut back by 6 bases and J by 11 bases. The germline V gene encodes CDR1 SNHLY and CDR2 FYNNEI. This record belongs to a study of cytomegalovirus exposure and HLA in healthy donors. The rearrangement joins TRBV2 to TRBJ1-5; the match to TRBD1 covers 8 bases. The specimen sequenced was PBMCs. This receptor was taken from a man younger than 35 in good health and CMV-seropositive. The CDR3 spells CASRVQGVDGAQHF. CDR3 DNA sequence: TGTGCCAGCAGAGTACAGGGGGTAGACGGGGCCCAGCATTTT.